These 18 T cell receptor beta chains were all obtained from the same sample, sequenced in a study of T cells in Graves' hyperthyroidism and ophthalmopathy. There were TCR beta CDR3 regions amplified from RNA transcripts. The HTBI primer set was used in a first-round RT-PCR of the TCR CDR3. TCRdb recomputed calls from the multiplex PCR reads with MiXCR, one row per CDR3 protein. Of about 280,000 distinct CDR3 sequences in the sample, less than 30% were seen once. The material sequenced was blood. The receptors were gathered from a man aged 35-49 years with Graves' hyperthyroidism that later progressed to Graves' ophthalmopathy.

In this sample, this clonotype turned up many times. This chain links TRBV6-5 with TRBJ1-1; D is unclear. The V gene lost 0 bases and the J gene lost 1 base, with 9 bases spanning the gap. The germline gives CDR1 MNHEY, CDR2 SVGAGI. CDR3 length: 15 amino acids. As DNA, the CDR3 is TGTGCCAGCAGTTACTCGATGGCATCGAACACTGAAGCTTTCTTT. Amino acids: CASSYSMASNTEAFF.

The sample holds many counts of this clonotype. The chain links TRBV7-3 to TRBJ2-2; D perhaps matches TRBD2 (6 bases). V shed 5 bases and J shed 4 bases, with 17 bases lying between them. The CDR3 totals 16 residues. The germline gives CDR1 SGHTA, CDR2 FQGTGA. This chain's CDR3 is CASSPLPRDRTGELFF. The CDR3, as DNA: TGTGCCAGCAGCCCCCTCCCGCGGGACCGCACCGGGGAGCTGTTTTTT.

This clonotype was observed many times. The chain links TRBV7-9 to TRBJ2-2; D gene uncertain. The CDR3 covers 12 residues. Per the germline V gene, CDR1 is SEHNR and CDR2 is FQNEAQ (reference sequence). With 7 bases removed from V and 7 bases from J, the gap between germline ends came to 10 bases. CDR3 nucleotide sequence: TGTGCCAGCACGCGCATTGGCGGGGAGCTGTTTTTT. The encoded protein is CASTRIGGELFF.

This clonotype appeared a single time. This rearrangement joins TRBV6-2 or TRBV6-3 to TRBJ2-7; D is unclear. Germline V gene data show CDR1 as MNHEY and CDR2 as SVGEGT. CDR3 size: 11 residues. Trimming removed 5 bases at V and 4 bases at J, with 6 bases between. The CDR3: CASSPWYEQYF. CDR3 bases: TGTGCCAGCAGTCCATGGTACGAGCAGTACTTC.

DNA for the CDR3: TGTGCCAGCAGTACCGAGGATAGCGGGGTAGTCCAAGAGACCCAGTACTTC. The encoded protein is CASSTEDSGVVQETQYF. The gene calls are TRBV28 and TRBJ2-5, with 8 positions matching TRBD2. The ends lost 5 bases at V and 1 base at J; junction bases unmatched: 12. This CDR3 has 17 amino acids. Germline V gene lookup returns CDR1 MDHEN and CDR2 SYDVKM.

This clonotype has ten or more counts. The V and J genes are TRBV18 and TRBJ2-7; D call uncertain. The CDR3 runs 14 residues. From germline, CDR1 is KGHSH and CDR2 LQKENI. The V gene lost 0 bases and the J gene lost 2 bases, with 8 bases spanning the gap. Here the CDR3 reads CASSPPVDAYEQYF. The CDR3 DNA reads TGTGCCAGCTCACCACCGGTTGATGCCTACGAGCAGTACTTC. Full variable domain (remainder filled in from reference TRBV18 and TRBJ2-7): NAGVMQNPRHLVRRRGQEARLRCSPMKGHSHVYWYRQLPEEGLKFMVYLQKENIIDESGMPKERFSAEFPKEGPSILRIQQVVRGDSAAYFCASSPPVDAYEQYFGPGTRLTVT.

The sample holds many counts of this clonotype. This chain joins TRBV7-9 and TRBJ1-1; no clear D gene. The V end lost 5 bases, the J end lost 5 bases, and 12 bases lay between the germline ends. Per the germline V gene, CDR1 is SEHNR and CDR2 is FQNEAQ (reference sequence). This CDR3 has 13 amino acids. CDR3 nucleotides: TGTGCCAGCAGCCTCCCGTTGGAAACTGAAGCTTTCTTT. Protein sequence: CASSLPLETEAFF.

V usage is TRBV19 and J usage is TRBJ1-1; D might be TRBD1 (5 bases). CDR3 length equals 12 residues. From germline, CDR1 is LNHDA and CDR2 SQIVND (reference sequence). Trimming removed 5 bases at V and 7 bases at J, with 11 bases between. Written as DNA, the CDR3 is TGTGCCAGTAGTTGGGGACTGGTTGAAGCTTTCTTT. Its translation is CASSWGLVEAFF.

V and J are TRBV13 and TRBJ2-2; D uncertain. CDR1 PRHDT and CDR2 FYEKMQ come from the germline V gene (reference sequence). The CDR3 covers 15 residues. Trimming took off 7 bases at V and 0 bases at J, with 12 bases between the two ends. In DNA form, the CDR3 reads TGTGCCAGCACCTACAGCCTCGCGAACACCGGGGAGCTGTTTTTT. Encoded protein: CASTYSLANTGELFF. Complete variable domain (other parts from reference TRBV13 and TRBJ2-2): AAGVIQSPRHLIKEKRETATLKCYPIPRHDTVYWYQQGPGQDPQFLISFYEKMQSDKGSIPDRFSAQQFSDYHSELNMSSLELGDSALYFCASTYSLANTGELFFGEGSRLTVL.

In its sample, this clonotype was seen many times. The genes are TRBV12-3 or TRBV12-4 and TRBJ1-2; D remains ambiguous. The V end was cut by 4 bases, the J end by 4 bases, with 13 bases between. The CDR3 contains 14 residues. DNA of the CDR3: TGTGCCAGCAGTTACGACACGGAGATCTATGGCTACACCTTC. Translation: CASSYDTEIYGYTF.

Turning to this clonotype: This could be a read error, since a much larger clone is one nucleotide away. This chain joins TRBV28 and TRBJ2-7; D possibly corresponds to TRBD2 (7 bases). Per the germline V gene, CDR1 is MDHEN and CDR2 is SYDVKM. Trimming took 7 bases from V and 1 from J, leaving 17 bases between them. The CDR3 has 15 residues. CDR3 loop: CASNEGGALSYEQYF. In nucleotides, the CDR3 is TGTGCCAGCAACGAGGGGGGGGCACTTTCCTACGAGCAGTACTTC.

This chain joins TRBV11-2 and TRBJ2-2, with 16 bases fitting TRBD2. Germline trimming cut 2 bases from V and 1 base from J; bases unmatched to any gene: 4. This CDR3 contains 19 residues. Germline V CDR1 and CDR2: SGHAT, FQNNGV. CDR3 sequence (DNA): TGTGCCAGCAGCTTATTGGGACTAGCGGGAGGGCGGAACACCGGGGAGCTGTTTTTT. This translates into CASSLLGLAGGRNTGELFF.

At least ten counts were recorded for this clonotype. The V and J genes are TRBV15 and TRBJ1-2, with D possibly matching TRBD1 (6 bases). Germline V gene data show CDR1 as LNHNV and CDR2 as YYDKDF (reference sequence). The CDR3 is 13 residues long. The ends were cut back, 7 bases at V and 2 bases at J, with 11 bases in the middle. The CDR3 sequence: CATKTQGNYGYTF. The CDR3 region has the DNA TGTGCCACCAAAACCCAGGGGAACTATGGCTACACCTTC.

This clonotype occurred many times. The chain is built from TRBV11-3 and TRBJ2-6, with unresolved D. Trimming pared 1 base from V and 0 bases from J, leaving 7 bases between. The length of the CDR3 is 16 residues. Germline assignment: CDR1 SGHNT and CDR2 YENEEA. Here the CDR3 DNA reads TGTGCCAGCAGCTTAGGTTTAGACTCTGGGGCCAACGTCCTGACTTTC. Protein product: CASSLGLDSGANVLTF.

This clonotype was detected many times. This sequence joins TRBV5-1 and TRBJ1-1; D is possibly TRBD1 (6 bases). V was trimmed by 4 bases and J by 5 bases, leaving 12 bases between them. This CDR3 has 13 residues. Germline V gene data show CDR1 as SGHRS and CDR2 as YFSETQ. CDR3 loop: CASSGGGRTEAFF. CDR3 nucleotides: TGCGCCAGCAGCGGGGGGGGGCGGACTGAAGCTTTCTTT.

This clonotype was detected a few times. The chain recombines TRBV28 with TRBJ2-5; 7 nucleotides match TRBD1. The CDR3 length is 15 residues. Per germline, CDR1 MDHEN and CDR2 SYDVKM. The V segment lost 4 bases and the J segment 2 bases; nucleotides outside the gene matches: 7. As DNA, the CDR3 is TGTGCCAGCAGTTCAGACACAGGGGTACAAGAGACCCAGTACTTC. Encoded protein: CASSSDTGVQETQYF. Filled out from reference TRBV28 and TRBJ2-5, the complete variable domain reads DVKVTQSSRYLVKRTGEKVFLECVQDMDHENMFWYRQDPGLGLRLIYFSYDVKMKEKGDIPEGYSVSREKKERFSLILESASTNQTSMYLCASSSDTGVQETQYFGPGTRLLVL.

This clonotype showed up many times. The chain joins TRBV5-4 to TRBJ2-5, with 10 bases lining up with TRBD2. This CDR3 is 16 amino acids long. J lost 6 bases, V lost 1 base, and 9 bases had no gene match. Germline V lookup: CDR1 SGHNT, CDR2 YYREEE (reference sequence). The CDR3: CASSLNSGGITKTQYF. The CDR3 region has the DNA TGTGCCAGCAGCTTGAATAGCGGGGGGATTACAAAGACCCAGTACTTC. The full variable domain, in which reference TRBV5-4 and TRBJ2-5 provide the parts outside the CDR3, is ETGVTQSPTHLIKTRGQQVTLRCSSQSGHNTVSWYQQALGQGPQFIFQYYREEENGRGNFPPRFSGLQFPNYSSELNVNALELDDSALYLCASSLNSGGITKTQYFGPGTRLLVL.

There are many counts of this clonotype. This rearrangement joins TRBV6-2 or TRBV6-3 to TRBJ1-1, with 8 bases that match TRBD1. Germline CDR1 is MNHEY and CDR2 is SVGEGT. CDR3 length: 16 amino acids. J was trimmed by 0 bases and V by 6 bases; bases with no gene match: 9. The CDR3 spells CASRRGDRIMNTEAFF. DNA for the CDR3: TGTGCCAGCAGGAGAGGGGACAGGATAATGAACACTGAAGCTTTCTTT.